The 6 T cell receptor beta chains in this list originate from one sample, sequenced in a study of Tregs in tolerant kidney transplant recipients (dated by TCRdb to about 2019). The library was prepared using the immunoSEQ multiplex PCR assay. TCRdb carries this immuneACCESS record with in-frame sequences only. Its versions omit some clonotypes, under half of them owing to an unresolved V gene in the studies checked, with the rest unexplained. Recorded for this sample are about 240,000 clones; around 81% of them occurred a single time. Jointly, the top ten make up around 0.6% of the sample. The source material was CD4+ T cells from blood. The receptors stem from a human donor in good health.

This clone has just a few counts. V and J are TRBV25-1 and TRBJ2-5; 10 bases match TRBD1. The ends lost 3 bases at V and 6 bases at J; junction bases unmatched: 7. CDR3 size: 15 residues. Germline CDR1 reads MGHDK; CDR2 reads SYGVNS. Here the CDR3 reads CASSDSRQGAKTQYF. CDR3 bases: TGTGCCAGCAGTGATTCCCGACAGGGGGCAAAGACCCAGTACTTC. The full variable domain, completed using reference TRBV25-1 and TRBJ2-5, is EADIYQTPRYLVIGTGKKITLECSQTMGHDKMYWYQQDPGMELHLIHYSYGVNSTEKGDLSSESTVSRIRTEHFPLTLESARPSHTSQYLCASSDSRQGAKTQYFGPGTRLLVL.

This rearrangement joins TRBV5-5 to TRBJ1-2; D call uncertain. This CDR3 spans 13 amino acids. The germline V and J ends were trimmed by 1 base and 5 bases, with 9 bases remaining between them. Germline assignment: CDR1 SGHKS and CDR2 YYEKEE (reference sequence). The CDR3 DNA follows: TGTGCCAGCAGCTTGCCCGGGATATATGGCTACACCTTC. Translation gives CASSLPGIYGYTF.

V gene TRBV7-8 combines with J gene TRBJ2-5, with a tentative D call TRBD2 (5 bases). This CDR3 is 12 amino acids long. The V end lost 4 bases, the J end lost 7 bases, and 10 bases lay between the germline ends. The germline V gene has CDR1 SGHVS and CDR2 FQNEAQ. DNA for the CDR3: TGTGCCAGCAGCTCCCGAGGGCTGACCCAGTACTTC. It is translated as CASSSRGLTQYF.

A remark on this clone: One end of the junction does not line up with germline, which may come from a read error. The rearrangement joins TRBV5-1 to TRBJ1-1; 8 positions agree with TRBD1. The CDR3 has 15 amino acids. The germline V gene encodes CDR1 SGHRS and CDR2 YFSETQ. CDR3 sequence: CSSSFRDRTNTEAFF. DNA for the CDR3: TGCTCCAGCAGCTTCCGGGACAGGACGAACACTGAAGCTTTCTTT.

The chain couples TRBV7-2 to TRBJ2-7; 9 positions agree with TRBD2. V dropped 3 bases and J dropped 7; count of bases not matched to a gene: 4. CDR1 is SGHTA and CDR2 is FQGNSA in the germline V gene. This CDR3 has 13 residues. CDR3 residues: CASSFYAGGEQYF. The CDR3 bases are TGTGCCAGCAGCTTCTACGCGGGAGGGGAGCAGTACTTC.

The J gene is TRBJ2-7, the V gene TRBV7-3, with D tentatively TRBD1 or TRBD2 (5 bases each). The germline V gene encodes CDR1 SGHTA and CDR2 FQGTGA. V lost 1 base to trimming and J lost 4 bases, with 17 bases between them. The CDR3 has 16 amino acids. The DNA for the CDR3 is TGTGCCAGCAGCTTAAAGGGACCCCCCCCGTTTTACGAGCAGTACTTC. It specifies CASSLKGPPPFYEQYF. Variable domain in full (rest from reference TRBV7-3 and TRBJ2-7): GAGVSQTPSNKVTEKGKYVELRCDPISGHTALYWYRQSLGQGPEFLIYFQGTGAADDSGLPNDRFFAVRPEGSVSTLKIQRTERGDSAVYLCASSLKGPPPFYEQYFGPGTRLTVT.